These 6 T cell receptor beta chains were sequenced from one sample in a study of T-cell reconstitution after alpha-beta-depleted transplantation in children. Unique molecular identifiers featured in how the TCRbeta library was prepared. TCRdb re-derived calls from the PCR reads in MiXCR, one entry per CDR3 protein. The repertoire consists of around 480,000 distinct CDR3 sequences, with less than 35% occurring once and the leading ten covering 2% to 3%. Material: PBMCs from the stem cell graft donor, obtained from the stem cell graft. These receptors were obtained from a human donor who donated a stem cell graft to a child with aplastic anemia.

For the CDR3, the DNA is TGCAGTGCTAGAGATCTTCGCGGGGGCTACAATGAGCAGTTCTTC. Protein sequence: CSARDLRGGYNEQFF. The chain is built from TRBV20-1 and TRBJ2-1, with 7 bases identical to TRBD2. The ends lost 0 bases at V and 3 bases at J; junction bases unmatched: 5. CDR1 is DFQATT, CDR2 SNEGSKA, per germline (reference sequence). The CDR3 sequence is 15 residues long.

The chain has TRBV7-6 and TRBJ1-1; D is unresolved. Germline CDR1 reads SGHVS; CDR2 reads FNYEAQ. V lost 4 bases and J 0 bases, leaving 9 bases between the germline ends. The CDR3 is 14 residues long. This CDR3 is CASSSGDLNTEAFF. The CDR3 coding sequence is TGTGCCAGCAGCTCTGGGGATTTGAACACTGAAGCTTTCTTT.

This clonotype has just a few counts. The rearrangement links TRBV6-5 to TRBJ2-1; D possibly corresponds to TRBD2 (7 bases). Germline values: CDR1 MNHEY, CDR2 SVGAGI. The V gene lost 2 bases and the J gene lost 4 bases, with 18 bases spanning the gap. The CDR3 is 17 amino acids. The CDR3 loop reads CASSYRGGVSGYNEQFF. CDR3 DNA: TGTGCCAGCAGTTACAGGGGGGGGGTGAGCGGGTACAATGAGCAGTTCTTC.

DNA of the CDR3: TGTGCCAGCAGCTCCGTAGGGAGGCGAAGGACTAGCGGATCCTACGAGCAGTACTTC. Protein product: CASSSVGRRRTSGSYEQYF. The chain recombines TRBV11-1 with TRBJ2-7, with 10 bases matching TRBD2. The CDR3 has 19 amino acids. With V trimmed by 4 bases and J by 1 base, 16 bases remained unmatched. CDR1 and CDR2 from the germline V gene are SGHAT and FQDESV (reference sequence).

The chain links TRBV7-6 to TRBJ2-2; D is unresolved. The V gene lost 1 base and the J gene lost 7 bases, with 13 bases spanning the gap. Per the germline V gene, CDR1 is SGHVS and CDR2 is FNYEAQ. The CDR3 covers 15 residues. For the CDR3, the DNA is TGTGCCAGCAGCTTAGGGGCCCCTCGCGGCGGGGAGCTGTTTTTT. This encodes CASSLGAPRGGELFF.

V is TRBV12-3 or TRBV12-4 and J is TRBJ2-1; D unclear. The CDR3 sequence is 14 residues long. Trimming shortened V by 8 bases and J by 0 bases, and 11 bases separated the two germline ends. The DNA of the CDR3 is TGTGCCAGCCGTGTCCAGAGCTCCTACAATGAGCAGTTCTTC. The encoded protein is CASRVQSSYNEQFF.